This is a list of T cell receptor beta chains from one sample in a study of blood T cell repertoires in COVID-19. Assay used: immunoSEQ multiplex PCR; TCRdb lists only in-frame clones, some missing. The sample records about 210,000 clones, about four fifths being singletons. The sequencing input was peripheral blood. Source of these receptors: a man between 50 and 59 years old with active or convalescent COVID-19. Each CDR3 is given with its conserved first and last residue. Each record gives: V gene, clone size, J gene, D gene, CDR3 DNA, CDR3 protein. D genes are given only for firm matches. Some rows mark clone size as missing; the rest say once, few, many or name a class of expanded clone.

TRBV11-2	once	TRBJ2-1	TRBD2	TGTGCCAGCAGCCCCGAGCGGGGGACTTACAATGAGCAGTTCTTC	CASSPERGTYNEQFF
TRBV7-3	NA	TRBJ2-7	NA	TGTGCCAGCAGCTTAACGCAGGGTGGGTCCTACGAGCAGTACTTC	CASSLTQGGSYEQYF
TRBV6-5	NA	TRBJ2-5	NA	TGTGCCAGCCAAGCCGCTATGACCCAGTACTTC	CASQAAMTQYF
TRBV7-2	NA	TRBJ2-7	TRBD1	TGTGCCAGCAGCTTAAAGGGACAGGGGGCGGGGGAGCAGTACTTC	CASSLKGQGAGEQYF
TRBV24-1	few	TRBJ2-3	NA	TGTGCCACCAGTGATTTGCAAGCTAGCAGCACAGATACGCAGTATTTT	CATSDLQASSTDTQYF
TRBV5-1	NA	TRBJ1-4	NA	TGCGCCAGCAGTGAGTTGGCTAATGAAAAACTGTTTTTT	CASSELANEKLFF
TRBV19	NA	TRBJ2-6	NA	TGTGCCAGTAGTATAGCTAACGGGTTAGGGGCCAACGTCCTGACTTTC	CASSIANGLGANVLTF
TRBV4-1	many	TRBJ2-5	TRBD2	TGCGCCAGCAGCCTCGGGGGGGGCCGGGAGACCCAGTACTTC	CASSLGGGRETQYF
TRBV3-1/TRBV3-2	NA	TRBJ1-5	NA	TGTGCCAGCAGCCAAGACAAACAGCCCCAGCATTTT	CASSQDKQPQHF
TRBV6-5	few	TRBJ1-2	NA	TGTGCCAGCACCCTCAGTTTCTATGGCTACACCTTC	CASTLSFYGYTF
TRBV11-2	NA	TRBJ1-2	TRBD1	TGTGCCAGCAGCTTAACGGGACAGGGCTATGGCTACACCTTC	CASSLTGQGYGYTF
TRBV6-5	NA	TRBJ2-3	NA	TGTGCCAGCAGTTACGGTTCGGGAGCAGGGCTAGATACGCAGTATTTT	CASSYGSGAGLDTQYF
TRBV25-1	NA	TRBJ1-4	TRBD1	TGTGCCAGCAAGGACAGGGGTAATGAAAAACTGTTTTTT	CASKDRGNEKLFF
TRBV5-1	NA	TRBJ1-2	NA	TGCGCCAGCAGCTACATGACAGCCTATGGCTACACCTTC	CASSYMTAYGYTF
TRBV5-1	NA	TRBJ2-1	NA	TGCGCCAGCAGCTTGGGACTAGAGTACAATGAGCAGTTCTTC	CASSLGLEYNEQFF
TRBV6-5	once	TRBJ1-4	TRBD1	TGTGCCAGCGGCAACAGGGGGGCAACTAATGAAAAACTGTTTTTT	CASGNRGATNEKLFF